This TCR beta chain is from a study of T cells expressing NK-cell markers. Turning to the study itself: Of eight sequenced donors, seven were HCMV-seropositive and one HCMV-seronegative. Study results and caveats: Among several donors, these clonotypes also ranked first in the CD3+CD56-NKG2C+ fraction.

As to this clonotype: Antigen specificity is unknown.

TCRdb reanalyzed the 5' RACE reads and collapses them to one entry per CDR3 protein, without DNA. This sample's table has roughly 170,000 distinct CDR3 sequences. Sequenced sample: blood T cells: a sorted CD56 or NKG2C T cell subset, CD4+ or CD8+ T cells, or bulk PBMC T cells (not recorded which). The clonotype was recovered from a woman between 18 and 69 years old in good health.

CDR3 loop: CASSLFIRGTKPNYEQFF. The chain employs TRBV6-2 or TRBV6-3 and TRBJ2-1; with no DNA, the TCRdb D assignment of TRBD2 cannot be verified. The germline CDR1 and CDR2 sequences are MNHEY and SVGEGT. The CDR3 totals 18 residues.